The next 13 T cell receptor beta chains were all read from a single sample in a study of beta chain features in type 1 diabetes. As every portion of the isolated RNA was reverse transcribed, the sequencing read expressed TCRB transcripts. The data were produced by immunoSEQ multiplex PCR, yet TCRdb's version contains in-frame clones alone and is incomplete. The sample holds about 230,000 clones, 9% to 10% seen once. Sequencing was carried out using naive CD4+ T cells from blood. These receptors were obtained from a woman aged 18 to 35 in good health.

V and J are TRBV19 and TRBJ2-7; the D gene is possibly TRBD2 (5 bases). Trimming removed 9 bases at V and 0 bases at J, with 15 bases between. CDR3 length equals 14 residues. Germline V gene lookup returns CDR1 LNHDA and CDR2 SQIVND (reference sequence). CDR3 DNA sequence: TGTGCCAGCCGACCCGGGAACCCCTCCTACGAGCAGTACTTC. It translates to CASRPGNPSYEQYF.

This chain links TRBV5-6 with TRBJ1-1, with a weak D call TRBD1 (6 bases). V gave up 0 bases and J gave up 1 base, with 7 bases separating them. Germline V gene lookup returns CDR1 SGHDT and CDR2 YYEEEE. This CDR3 is 14 amino acids long. CDR3 DNA sequence: TGTGCCAGCAGCTTGGGAGGGGGGAACACTGAAGCTTTCTTT. This gives the protein CASSLGGGNTEAFF.

This clone was observed a few times. This sequence joins TRBV18 and TRBJ1-1; perhaps TRBD1 as D (6 bases). Germline lookup yields CDR1 KGHSH and CDR2 LQKENI. The CDR3 is 14 residues long. V lost 1 base, J lost 4 bases, and 10 bases lay in between. CDR3 DNA: TGTGCCAGCTCACCACAGGGGGATGGCACTGAAGCTTTCTTT. Protein: CASSPQGDGTEAFF.

This clone was detected a few times. The chain uses TRBV18 and TRBJ1-4; no definite D call. Germline CDR1 reads KGHSH; CDR2 reads LQKENI. The CDR3 covers 12 residues. Trimming removed 3 bases at V and 4 bases at J, with 3 bases between. CDR3 in DNA: TGTGCCAGCTCACCCAATAATGAAAAACTGTTTTTT. Encoded protein: CASSPNNEKLFF. Supplemented by reference TRBV18 and TRBJ1-4, the full variable domain reads NAGVMQNPRHLVRRRGQEARLRCSPMKGHSHVYWYRQLPEEGLKFMVYLQKENIIDESGMPKERFSAEFPKEGPSILRIQQVVRGDSAAYFCASSPNNEKLFFGSGTQLSVL.

V and J are TRBV5-6 and TRBJ1-6; 10 bases are a match to TRBD1. Trimming removed 1 base from V and 9 bases from J; junction bases left unmatched: 10. CDR1 is SGHDT and CDR2 is YYEEEE in the germline V gene. This CDR3 region has 17 residues. CDR3 loop: CASSLTRGTGAGSPLHF. The DNA of the CDR3 is TGTGCCAGCAGCTTGACGCGGGGGACAGGGGCGGGTTCACCCCTCCACTTT.

This clone showed up just a few times. Here the CDR3 reads CASSSQASSGNTIYF. The CDR3 DNA reads as TGCGCCAGCAGCTCACAGGCCAGCTCTGGAAACACCATATATTTT. J is TRBJ1-3 and V is TRBV5-1; a possible D gene is TRBD1 (5 bases). V was cut by 3 bases and J by 0 bases, with 10 bases left in between. The CDR3 covers 15 residues. Per the germline V gene, CDR1 is SGHRS and CDR2 is YFSETQ.

This clone was seen only a few times. This rearrangement joins TRBV9 to TRBJ2-3; 11 bases map to TRBD2. In germline, CDR1 is SGDLS, CDR2 YYNGEE. CDR3 length: 17 residues. The V segment lost 4 bases and the J segment 4 bases; nucleotides outside the gene matches: 11. CDR3 nucleotides: TGTGCCAGCAGCTCCCGAGAGCTAGCGGGAGGAGCAGATACGCAGTATTTT. Its translation is CASSSRELAGGADTQYF.

In its sample, this clone was seen many times. The chain has TRBV7-9 and TRBJ2-5; D possibly corresponds to TRBD2 (6 bases). Looked up from germline, CDR1 is SEHNR and CDR2 is FQNEAQ (reference sequence). The length of the CDR3 is 14 residues. V gave up 1 base and J gave up 4 bases, with 10 bases separating them. CDR3 loop: CASSLVSGGETQYF. The CDR3 bases are TGTGCCAGCAGCTTAGTATCCGGGGGAGAGACCCAGTACTTC.

The table lists this clone with many counts. The rearrangement joins TRBV6-6 to TRBJ2-1, with D hard to call. Germline CDR1 reads MNHNY; CDR2 reads SVGAGI (reference sequence). The CDR3 consists of 12 residues. V gave up 4 bases and J gave up 7 bases, with 8 bases separating them. The CDR3 DNA follows: TGTGCCAGCAGTTCAAACCGGAATGAGCAGTTCTTC. Protein sequence: CASSSNRNEQFF.

This clone was observed a few times. This chain joins TRBV7-9 and TRBJ2-1; 7 nucleotides line up with TRBD1. The germline V gene has CDR1 SEHNR and CDR2 FQNEAQ (reference sequence). With 3 bases clipped from V and 10 bases from J, the junction kept 0 bases outside the gene matches. The CDR3 contains 11 residues. CDR3 DNA sequence: TGTGCCAGCAGCTTGACAGGGGAGCAGTTCTTC. Translating it yields CASSLTGEQFF.

Concerning this clone: The junction shows a germline mismatch at one end, possibly a read error. The V and J genes are TRBV27 and TRBJ1-1, with 8 bases aligning to TRBD1. CDR3 size: 15 residues. Per germline, CDR1 MNHEY and CDR2 SMNVEV (reference sequence). CDR3: CASTLPRQGQTEAFF. CDR3 nucleotides: TGTGCCAGCACTTTACCGAGACAGGGGCAAACTGAAGCTTTCTTT.

A few counts support this clone. The V gene is TRBV6-6, the J gene TRBJ2-7, with D unresolved. Germline loops: CDR1 MNHNY, CDR2 SVGAGI (reference sequence). Trimming pared 7 bases from V and 1 base from J, leaving 8 bases between. CDR3 size: 12 residues. In nucleotides, the CDR3 is TGTGCCAGCACCGCCGGGTCCTACGAGCAGTACTTC. It encodes CASTAGSYEQYF.

In this sample, this clone turned up a few times. The J gene is TRBJ2-1, the V gene TRBV11-2; TRBD2 aligns across 14 bases. The ends lost 5 bases at V and 7 bases at J; junction bases unmatched: 7. The CDR3 loop spans 16 amino acids. From germline, CDR1 is SGHAT and CDR2 FQNNGV. CDR3: CASSTGLAGGGNEQFF. For the CDR3, the DNA is TGTGCCAGCAGCACCGGACTAGCGGGGGGCGGAAATGAGCAGTTCTTC.